This T cell receptor beta chain stems from a study of CD8 T cells in Susac syndrome. Reverse transcription of roughly 0.5 to 1 ug RNA used random hexamers. Each CDR3 protein gets one entry after TCRdb re-called the immunoSEQ multiplex PCR reads with MiXCR. The sample holds about 130,000 distinct CDR3 sequences, around 91% seen once. The CDR3 is 13 amino acids. The V and J ends lost 1 base and 9 bases respectively, with 13 bases between them. The chain couples TRBV12-3 or TRBV12-4 to TRBJ2-7; D gene uncertain. The clonotype comes from a human donor with multiple sclerosis. Input material: CD8+ T cells from PBMCs. The CDR3 DNA reads TGTGCCAGCAGTTTAGACCTCTCCTTGGGGCAGTACTTC. Its translation: CASSLDLSLGQYF.